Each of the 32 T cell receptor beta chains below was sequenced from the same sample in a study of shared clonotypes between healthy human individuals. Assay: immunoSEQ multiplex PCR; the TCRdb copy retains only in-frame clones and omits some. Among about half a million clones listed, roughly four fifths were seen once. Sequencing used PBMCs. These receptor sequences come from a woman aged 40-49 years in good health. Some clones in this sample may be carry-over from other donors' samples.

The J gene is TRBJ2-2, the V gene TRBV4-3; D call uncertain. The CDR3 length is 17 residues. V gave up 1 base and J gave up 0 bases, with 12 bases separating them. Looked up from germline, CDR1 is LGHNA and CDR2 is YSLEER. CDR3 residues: CASSQGSSASNTGELFF. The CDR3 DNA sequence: TGCGCCAGCAGCCAAGGTTCCTCGGCCTCGAACACCGGGGAGCTGTTTTTT.

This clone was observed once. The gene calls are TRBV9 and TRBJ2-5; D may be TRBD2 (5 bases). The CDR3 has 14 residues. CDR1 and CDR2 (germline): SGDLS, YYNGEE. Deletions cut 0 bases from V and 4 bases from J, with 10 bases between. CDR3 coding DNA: TGTGCCAGCAGCGTAGGAGGTGAGGGAGAGACCCAGTACTTC. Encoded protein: CASSVGGEGETQYF.

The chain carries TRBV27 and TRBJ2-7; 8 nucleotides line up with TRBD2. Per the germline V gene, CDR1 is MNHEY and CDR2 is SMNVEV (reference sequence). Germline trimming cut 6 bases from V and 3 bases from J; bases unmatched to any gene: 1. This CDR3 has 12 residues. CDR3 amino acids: CASRTSDYEQYF. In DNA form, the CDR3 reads TGTGCCAGCAGGACTAGCGACTACGAGCAGTACTTC.

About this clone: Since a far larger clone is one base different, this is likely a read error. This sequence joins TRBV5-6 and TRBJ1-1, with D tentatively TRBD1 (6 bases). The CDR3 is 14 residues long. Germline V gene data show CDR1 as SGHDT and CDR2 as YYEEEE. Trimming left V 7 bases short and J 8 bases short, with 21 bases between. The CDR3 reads CASGPYGQYKEAFF. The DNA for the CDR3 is TGTGCCAGCGGCCCCTATGGACAGTATAAGGAAGCTTTCTTT.

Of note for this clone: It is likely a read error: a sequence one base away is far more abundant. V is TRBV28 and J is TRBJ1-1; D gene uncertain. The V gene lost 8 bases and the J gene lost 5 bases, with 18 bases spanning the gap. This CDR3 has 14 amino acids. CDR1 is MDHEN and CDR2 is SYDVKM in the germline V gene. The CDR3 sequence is CASGVQVETTEAFF. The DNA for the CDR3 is TGTGCCAGCGGGGTTCAGGTCGAGACGACTGAAGCTTTCTTT.

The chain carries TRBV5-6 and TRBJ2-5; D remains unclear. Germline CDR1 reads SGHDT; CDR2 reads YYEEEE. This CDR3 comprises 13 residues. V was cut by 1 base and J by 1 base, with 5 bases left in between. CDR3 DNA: TGTGCCAGCAGCTTGTGGGTCCAAGAGACCCAGTACTTC. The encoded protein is CASSLWVQETQYF.

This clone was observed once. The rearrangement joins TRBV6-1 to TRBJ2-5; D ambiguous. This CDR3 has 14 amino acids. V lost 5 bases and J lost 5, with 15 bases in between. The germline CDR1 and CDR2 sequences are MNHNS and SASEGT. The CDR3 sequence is CASSKRENSETQYF. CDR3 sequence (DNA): TGTGCCAGCAGTAAAAGGGAAAATAGCGAGACCCAGTACTTC.

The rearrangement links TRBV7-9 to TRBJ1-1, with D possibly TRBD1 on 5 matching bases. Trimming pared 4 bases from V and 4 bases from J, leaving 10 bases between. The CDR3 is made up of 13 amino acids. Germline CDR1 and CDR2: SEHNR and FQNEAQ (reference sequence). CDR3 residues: CASSSLQGTEAFF. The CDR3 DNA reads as TGTGCCAGCAGCTCCCTTCAGGGCACTGAAGCTTTCTTT.

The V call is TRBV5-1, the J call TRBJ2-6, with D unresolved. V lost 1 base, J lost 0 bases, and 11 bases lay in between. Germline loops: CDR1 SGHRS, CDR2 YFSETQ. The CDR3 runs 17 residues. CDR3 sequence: CASSLPQVASGANVLTF. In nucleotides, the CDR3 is TGCGCCAGCAGCTTGCCGCAGGTCGCCTCTGGGGCCAACGTCCTGACTTTC.

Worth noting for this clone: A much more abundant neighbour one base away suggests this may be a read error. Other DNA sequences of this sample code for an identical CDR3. Here the CDR3 reads CASSVGASGRRADTQYF. Here the CDR3 DNA reads TGTGCCAGCAGCGTAGGGGCTAGCGGGAGACGAGCAGATACGCAGTATTTC. V and J are TRBV9 and TRBJ2-3; 10 bases agree with TRBD2. Germline V gene lookup returns CDR1 SGDLS and CDR2 YYNGEE. This CDR3 contains 17 residues. Looking up the rest from reference TRBV9 and TRBJ2-3 gives the full variable domain: DSGVTQTPKHLITATGQRVTLRCSPRSGDLSVYWYQQSLDQGLQFLIQYYNGEERAKGNILERFSAQQFPDLHSELNLSSLELGDSALYFCASSVGASGRRADTQYFGPGTRLTVL.

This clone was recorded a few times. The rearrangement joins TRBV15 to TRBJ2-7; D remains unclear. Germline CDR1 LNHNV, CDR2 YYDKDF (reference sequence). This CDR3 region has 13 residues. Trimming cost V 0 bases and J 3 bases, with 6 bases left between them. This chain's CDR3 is CATSRDPGYEQYF. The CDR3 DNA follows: TGTGCCACCAGCAGAGATCCCGGCTACGAGCAGTACTTC.

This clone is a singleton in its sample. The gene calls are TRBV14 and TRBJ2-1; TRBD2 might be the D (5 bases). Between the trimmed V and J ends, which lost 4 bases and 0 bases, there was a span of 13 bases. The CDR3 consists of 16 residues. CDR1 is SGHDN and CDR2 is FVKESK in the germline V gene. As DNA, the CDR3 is TGTGCCAGCAGCCGCCTGCGCGGGCACTCCTACAATGAGCAGTTCTTC. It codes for CASSRLRGHSYNEQFF.

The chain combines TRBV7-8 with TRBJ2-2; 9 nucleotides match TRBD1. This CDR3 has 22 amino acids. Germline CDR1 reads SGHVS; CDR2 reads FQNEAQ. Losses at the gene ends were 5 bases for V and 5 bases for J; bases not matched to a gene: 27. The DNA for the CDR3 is TGTGCCAGCAGCACTAGACAGGGGGTCTTGGGCGGGAGCTTGTGGAGGACCGGGGAGCTGTTTTTT. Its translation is CASSTRQGVLGGSLWRTGELFF. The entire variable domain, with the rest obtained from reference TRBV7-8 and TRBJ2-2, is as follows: GAGVSQSPRYKVAKRGQDVALRCDPISGHVSLFWYQQALGQGPEFLTYFQNEAQLDKSGLPSDRFFAERPEGSVSTLKIQRTQQEDSAVYLCASSTRQGVLGGSLWRTGELFFGEGSRLTVL.

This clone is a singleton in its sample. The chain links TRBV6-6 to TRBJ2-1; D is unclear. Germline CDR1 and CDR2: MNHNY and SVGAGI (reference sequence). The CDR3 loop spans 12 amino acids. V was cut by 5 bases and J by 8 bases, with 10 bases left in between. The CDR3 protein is CASSATAYEQFF. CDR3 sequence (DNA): TGTGCCAGCAGTGCCACCGCGTATGAGCAGTTCTTC.

CDR3 sequence reads: CASSVWAGNRANEQFF. The CDR3 region has the DNA TGTGCCAGCAGCGTATGGGCGGGGAATCGGGCCAATGAGCAGTTCTTC. The chain couples TRBV9 to TRBJ2-1, with D maybe TRBD2 (6 bases). The CDR3 has 16 amino acids. With 1 base removed from V and 6 bases from J, the gap between germline ends came to 17 bases. Germline V gene sequence: CDR1 SGDLS, CDR2 YYNGEE.

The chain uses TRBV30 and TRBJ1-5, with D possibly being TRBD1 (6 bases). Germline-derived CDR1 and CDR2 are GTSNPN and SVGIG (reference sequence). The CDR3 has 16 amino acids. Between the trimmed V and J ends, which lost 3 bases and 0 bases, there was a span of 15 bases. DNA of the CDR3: TGTGCCTGGAGGTTCCGGGACACCTATAGCAATCAGCCCCAGCATTTT. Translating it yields CAWRFRDTYSNQPQHF.

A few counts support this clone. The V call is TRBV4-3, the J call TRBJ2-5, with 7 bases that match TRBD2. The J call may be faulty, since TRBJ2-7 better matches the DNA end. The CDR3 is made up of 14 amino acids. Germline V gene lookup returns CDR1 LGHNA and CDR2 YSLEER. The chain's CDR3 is CASSRGLGRYEQYF. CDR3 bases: TGCGCCAGCAGCCGCGGACTAGGGAGGTACGAGCAGTACTTC.

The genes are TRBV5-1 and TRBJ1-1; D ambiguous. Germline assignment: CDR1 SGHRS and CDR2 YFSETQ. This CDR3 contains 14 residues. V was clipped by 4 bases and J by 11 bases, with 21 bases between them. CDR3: CASSPFFQEERAFF. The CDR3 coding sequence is TGCGCCAGCAGCCCCTTTTTCCAAGAAGAGAGGGCTTTCTTT. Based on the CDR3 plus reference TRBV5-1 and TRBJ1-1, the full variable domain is KAGVTQTPRYLIKTRGQQVTLSCSPISGHRSVSWYQQTPGQGLQFLFEYFSETQRNKGNFPGRFSGRQFSNSRSEMNVSTLELGDSALYLCASSPFFQEERAFFGQGTRLTVV.

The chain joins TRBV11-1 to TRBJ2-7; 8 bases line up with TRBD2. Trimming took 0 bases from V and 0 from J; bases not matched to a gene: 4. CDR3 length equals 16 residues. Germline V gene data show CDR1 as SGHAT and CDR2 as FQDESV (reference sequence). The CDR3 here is CASSLAGLADSYEQYF. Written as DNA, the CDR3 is TGTGCCAGCAGCTTAGCTGGACTAGCAGACTCCTACGAGCAGTACTTC.

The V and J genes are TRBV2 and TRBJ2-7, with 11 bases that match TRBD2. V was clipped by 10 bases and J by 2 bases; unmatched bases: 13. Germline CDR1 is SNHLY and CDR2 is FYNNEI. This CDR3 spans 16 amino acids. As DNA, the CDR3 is TGTGCCACCCTCTCCCTGGGACTAGCGGAAACCTACGAGCAGTACTTC. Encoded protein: CATLSLGLAETYEQYF.

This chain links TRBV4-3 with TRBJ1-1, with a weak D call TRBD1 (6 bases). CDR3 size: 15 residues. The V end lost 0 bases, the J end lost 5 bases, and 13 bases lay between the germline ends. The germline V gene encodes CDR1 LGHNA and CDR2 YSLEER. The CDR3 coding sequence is TGCGCCAGCAGCCAAGATCTGAACAGGGAGACTGAAGCTTTCTTT. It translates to CASSQDLNRETEAFF.

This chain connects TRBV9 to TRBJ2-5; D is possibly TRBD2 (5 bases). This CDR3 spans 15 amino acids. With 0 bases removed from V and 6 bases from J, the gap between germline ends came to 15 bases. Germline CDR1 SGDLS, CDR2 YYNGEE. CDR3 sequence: CASSVEGGSSQTQYF. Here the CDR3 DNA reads TGTGCCAGCAGCGTAGAAGGTGGGAGTTCCCAGACCCAGTACTTC. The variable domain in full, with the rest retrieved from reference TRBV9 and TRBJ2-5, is DSGVTQTPKHLITATGQRVTLRCSPRSGDLSVYWYQQSLDQGLQFLIQYYNGEERAKGNILERFSAQQFPDLHSELNLSSLELGDSALYFCASSVEGGSSQTQYFGPGTRLLVL.

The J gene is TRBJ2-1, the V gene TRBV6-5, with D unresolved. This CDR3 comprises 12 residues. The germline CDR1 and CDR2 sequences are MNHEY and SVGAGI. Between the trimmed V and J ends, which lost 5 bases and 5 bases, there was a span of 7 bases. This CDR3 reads CASSMDHNEQFF. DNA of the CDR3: TGTGCCAGCAGTATGGACCACAATGAGCAGTTCTTC.

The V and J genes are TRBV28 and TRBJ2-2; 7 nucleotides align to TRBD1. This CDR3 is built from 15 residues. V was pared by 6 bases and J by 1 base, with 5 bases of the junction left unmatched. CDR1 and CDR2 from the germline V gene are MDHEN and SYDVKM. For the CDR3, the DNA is TGTGCCAGCAGAACGACAGGGATGAACACCGGGGAGCTGTTTTTT. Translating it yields CASRTTGMNTGELFF.

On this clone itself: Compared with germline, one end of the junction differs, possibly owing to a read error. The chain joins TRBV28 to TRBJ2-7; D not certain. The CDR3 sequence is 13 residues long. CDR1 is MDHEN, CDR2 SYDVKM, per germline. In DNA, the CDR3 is TGTGTCAGCAGAGCAGGTAGCACCTACGAGCAGTACTTC. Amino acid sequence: CVSRAGSTYEQYF.

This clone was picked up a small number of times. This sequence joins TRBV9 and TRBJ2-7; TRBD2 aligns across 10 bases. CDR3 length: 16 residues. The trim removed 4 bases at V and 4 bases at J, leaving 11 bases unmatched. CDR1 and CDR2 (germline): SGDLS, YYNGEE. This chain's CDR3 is CASSPGGTSARYEQYF. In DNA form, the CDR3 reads TGTGCCAGCAGCCCCGGGGGGACTAGCGCTCGATACGAGCAGTACTTC.

CDR3 in amino acids: CASRGLANAYEQYF. DNA of the CDR3: TGCGCCAGCAGGGGACTAGCTAATGCGTACGAGCAGTACTTC. The V call is TRBV5-1, the J call TRBJ2-7; 9 bases match TRBD2. The V and J ends lost 5 bases and 4 bases, in that order; junction bases with no gene match: 7. The germline V gene has CDR1 SGHRS and CDR2 YFSETQ. The CDR3 sequence is 14 residues long.

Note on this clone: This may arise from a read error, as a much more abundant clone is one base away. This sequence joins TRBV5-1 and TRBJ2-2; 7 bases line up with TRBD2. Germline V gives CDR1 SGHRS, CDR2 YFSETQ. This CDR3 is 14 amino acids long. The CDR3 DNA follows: TGCGCCAGCAGCTTGTTCCTGATGGCGGGGGAGCTGATTTTT. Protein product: CASSLFLMAGELIF.

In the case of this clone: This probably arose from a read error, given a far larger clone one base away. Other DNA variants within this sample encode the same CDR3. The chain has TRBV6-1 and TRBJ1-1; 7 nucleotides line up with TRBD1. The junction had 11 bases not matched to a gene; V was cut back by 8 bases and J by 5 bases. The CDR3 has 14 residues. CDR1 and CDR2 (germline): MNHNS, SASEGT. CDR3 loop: CASCRQGSWTEAFF. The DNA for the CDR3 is TGTGCCAGCTGTCGACAGGGTTCATGGACTGAAGCTTTCTTT.

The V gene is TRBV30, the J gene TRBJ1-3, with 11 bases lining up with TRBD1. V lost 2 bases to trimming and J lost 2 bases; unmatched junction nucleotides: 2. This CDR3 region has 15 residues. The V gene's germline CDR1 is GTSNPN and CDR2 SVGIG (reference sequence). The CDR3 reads CAWSPGQGAGNTIYF. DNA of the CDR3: TGTGCCTGGAGTCCGGGACAGGGGGCTGGAAACACCATATATTTT.

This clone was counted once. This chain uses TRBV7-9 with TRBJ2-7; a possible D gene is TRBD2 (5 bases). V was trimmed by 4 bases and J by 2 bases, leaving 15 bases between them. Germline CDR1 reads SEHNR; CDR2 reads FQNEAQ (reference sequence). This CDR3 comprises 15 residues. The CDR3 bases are TGTGCCAGCAGCTCGGCGCTAGGGAGAGCCTACGAGCAGTACTTC. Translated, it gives CASSSALGRAYEQYF.

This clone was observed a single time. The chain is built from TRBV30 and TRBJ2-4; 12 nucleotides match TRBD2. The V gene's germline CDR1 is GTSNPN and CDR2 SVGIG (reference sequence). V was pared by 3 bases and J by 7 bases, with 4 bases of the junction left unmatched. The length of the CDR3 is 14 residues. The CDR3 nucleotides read TGTGCCTGGAGGGGGGGACTAGCGGGCAACATTCAGTACTTC. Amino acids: CAWRGGLAGNIQYF.